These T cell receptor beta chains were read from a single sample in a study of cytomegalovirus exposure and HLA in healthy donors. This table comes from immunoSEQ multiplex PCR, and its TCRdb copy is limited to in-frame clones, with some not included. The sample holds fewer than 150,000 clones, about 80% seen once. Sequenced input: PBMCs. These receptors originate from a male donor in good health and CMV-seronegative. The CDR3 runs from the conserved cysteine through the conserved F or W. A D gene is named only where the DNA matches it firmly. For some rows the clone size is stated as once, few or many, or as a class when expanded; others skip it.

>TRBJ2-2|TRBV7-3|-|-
TGTGCCAGCAGCTCCCGGGGGACCGGGGAGCTGTTTTTT
CASSSRGTGELFF
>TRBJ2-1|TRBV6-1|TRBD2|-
TGTGCCAGCAGTGCGGGGGGGCTGAATGAGCAGTTCTTC
CASSAGGLNEQFF
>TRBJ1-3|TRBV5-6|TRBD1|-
TGTGCCAGCAGCTGGGGGACAGGGGTAGGAGGAAACACCATATATTTT
CASSWGTGVGGNTIYF
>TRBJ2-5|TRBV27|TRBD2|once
TGTGCCAGCAGGGGACCGGGGGGCCAAGAGACCCAGTACTTC
CASRGPGGQETQYF
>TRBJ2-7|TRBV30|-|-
TGTGCCTGGAGTACTAATTTCGCGGGGGAGCAGTACTTC
CAWSTNFAGEQYF
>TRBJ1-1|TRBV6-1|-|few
TGTGCCAGCAGGTGGGGGGGAAACACTGAAGCTTTCTTT
CASRWGGNTEAFF
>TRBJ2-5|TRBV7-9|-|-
TGTGCCAGCAGCTTAGACGGGGGGCCGAGGGAGACCCAGTACTTC
CASSLDGGPRETQYF
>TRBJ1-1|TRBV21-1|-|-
TGTGCCAGCAGCAGAGTGGACAGCCCCACTGAAGCTTTCTTT
CASSRVDSPTEAFF
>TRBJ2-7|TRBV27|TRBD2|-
TGTGCCAGCAGCATTGAGCGGGGGCCCTACGAGCAGTACTTC
CASSIERGPYEQYF
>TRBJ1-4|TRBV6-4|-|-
TGTGCCAGCCTTCCTCGGGGGTACTTAACTAATGAAAAACTGTTTTTT
CASLPRGYLTNEKLFF
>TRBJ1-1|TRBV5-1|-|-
TGCGCCAGCTCCCCGGACAGTGTGAACACTGAAGCTTTCTTT
CASSPDSVNTEAFF
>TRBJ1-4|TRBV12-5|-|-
TGTGCTAGTGGTTTGGTCCGGTACCAGGGACTGCTTAATGAAAAACTGTTTTTT
CASGLVRYQGLLNEKLFF
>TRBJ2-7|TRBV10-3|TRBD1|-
TGTGCCATCAGTGACGGGGACAGGACAAGCTCCTACGAGCAGTACTTC
CAISDGDRTSSYEQYF
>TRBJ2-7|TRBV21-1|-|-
TGTGCCAGCAGCATAGGACAGGGCAGCTCCTACGAGCAGTACTTC
CASSIGQGSSYEQYF
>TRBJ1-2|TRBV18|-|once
TGTGCCAGCTCACCTGCGGGTAGTAACTATGGCTACACCTTC
CASSPAGSNYGYTF
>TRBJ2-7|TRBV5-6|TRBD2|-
TGTGCCAGCAGCTTGGACGGACTAGCGCTGGTCACCTACGAGCAGTACTTC
CASSLDGLALVTYEQYF
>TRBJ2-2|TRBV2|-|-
TGTGCCAGCAGTGCACGGGATTCCGGGGAGCTGTTTTTT
CASSARDSGELFF
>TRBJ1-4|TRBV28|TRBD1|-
TGTGCCAGCAGTCCCGGGACAGGGGTAGAAAAACTGTTTTTT
CASSPGTGVEKLFF
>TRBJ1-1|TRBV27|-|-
TGTGCCAGCAGAGGCCCCCAGGCGCAGCTGGGGAACACTGAAGCTTTCTTT
CASRGPQAQLGNTEAFF
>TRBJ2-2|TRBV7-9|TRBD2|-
TGTGCCAGCAGCTACGGAGGGACTAGCGGGCGCGGGGAGCTGTTTTTT
CASSYGGTSGRGELFF
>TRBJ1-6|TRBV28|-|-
TGTGCCAGCAGTACCGACTCGGTTTCACCCCTCCACTTT
CASSTDSVSPLHF
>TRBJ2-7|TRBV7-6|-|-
TGTGCCAGCAGCTTAGAACCGGACAGACCCTACGAGCAGTACTTC
CASSLEPDRPYEQYF
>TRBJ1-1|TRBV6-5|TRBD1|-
TGTGCCAGCAGCCCACACGGACAGGGGAACACTGAAGCTTTCTTT
CASSPHGQGNTEAFF
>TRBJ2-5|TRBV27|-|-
TGTGCCAGCAGCGAAGCCGCAGGAGAGACCCAGTACTTC
CASSEAAGETQYF
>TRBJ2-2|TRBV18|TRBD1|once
TGTGCCAGCTCACCATCGAGATCCGGGACAGGGGATCCCGGGGAGCTGTTTTTT
CASSPSRSGTGDPGELFF
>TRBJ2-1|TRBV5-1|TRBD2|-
TGCGCCAGCAGCCCTGTGACTAGCGGGGGGCCCTACAATGAGCAGTTCTTC
CASSPVTSGGPYNEQFF
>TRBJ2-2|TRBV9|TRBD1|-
TGTGCCACTACGACAGGGACGAAGGCCGGGGAGCTGTTTTTT
CATTTGTKAGELFF
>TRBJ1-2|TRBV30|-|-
TGTGCCTGGTCCGGGACAACCTATGGCTACACCTTC
CAWSGTTYGYTF
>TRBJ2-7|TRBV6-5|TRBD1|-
TGTGCCAGCAGTACGTACCCACAGGGGACCTACGAGCAGTACTTC
CASSTYPQGTYEQYF
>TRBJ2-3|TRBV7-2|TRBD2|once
TGTGCCAGCAGGCCCGCGGCTAGCGGGGGGAGCACAGATACGCAGTATTTT
CASRPAASGGSTDTQYF
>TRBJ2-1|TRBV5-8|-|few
TGTGCCAGCAGCCCCCGGACAGACTACAATGAGCAGTTCTTC
CASSPRTDYNEQFF
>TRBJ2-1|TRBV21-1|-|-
TGTGCCAGCAGCAAAGGGAGGGGATGGGGCAATGGAGAGCAGTTCTTC
CASSKGRGWGNGEQFF
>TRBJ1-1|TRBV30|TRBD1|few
TGTGCCTGGAGGTACAGGGGTAACTACCCGAACGTCCCGGTAACTGAAGCTTTCTTT
CAWRYRGNYPNVPVTEAFF
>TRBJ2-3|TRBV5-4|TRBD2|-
TGTGCCAGCAGCTTCGGCGGGGGTACCGCAGATACGCAGTATTTT
CASSFGGGTADTQYF
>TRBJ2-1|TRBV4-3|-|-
TGCGCCAGCAGCCAAGAGTCGTGGAGTGAGCAGTTCTTC
CASSQESWSEQFF